This T cell receptor (beta chain) is drawn from a study of shared clonotypes between healthy human individuals. Study-wide context: Three plates each covered CD4 naive and memory; CD8 naive two, CD8 memory one.

Germline CDR1 is MGHRA and CDR2 is YSYEKL. The CDR3 is made up of 15 amino acids. Assay: immunoSEQ multiplex PCR; the TCRdb copy retains only in-frame clones and omits some. The sample consists of hundreds of thousands of clones, 96% of them appearing once. Naivety among CD8 cells was defined by CD45RO negativity and positive CCR7 selection, thereby excluding terminally differentiated effector memory CD45RA+ cells. The clonotype was recovered from a woman younger than 45 in good health. The chain links TRBV4-1 to TRBJ2-5; D possibly corresponds to TRBD2 (6 bases). The last part of the DNA fits TRBJ2-7 better; the J call may be wrong. Sequencing used naive CD8+ T cells sorted from blood. CDR3 nucleotide sequence: TGCGCCAGCAGCCAAGGCCTGGGCGGGAATTACGAGCAGTACTTC. Translating gives CASSQGLGGNYEQYF.